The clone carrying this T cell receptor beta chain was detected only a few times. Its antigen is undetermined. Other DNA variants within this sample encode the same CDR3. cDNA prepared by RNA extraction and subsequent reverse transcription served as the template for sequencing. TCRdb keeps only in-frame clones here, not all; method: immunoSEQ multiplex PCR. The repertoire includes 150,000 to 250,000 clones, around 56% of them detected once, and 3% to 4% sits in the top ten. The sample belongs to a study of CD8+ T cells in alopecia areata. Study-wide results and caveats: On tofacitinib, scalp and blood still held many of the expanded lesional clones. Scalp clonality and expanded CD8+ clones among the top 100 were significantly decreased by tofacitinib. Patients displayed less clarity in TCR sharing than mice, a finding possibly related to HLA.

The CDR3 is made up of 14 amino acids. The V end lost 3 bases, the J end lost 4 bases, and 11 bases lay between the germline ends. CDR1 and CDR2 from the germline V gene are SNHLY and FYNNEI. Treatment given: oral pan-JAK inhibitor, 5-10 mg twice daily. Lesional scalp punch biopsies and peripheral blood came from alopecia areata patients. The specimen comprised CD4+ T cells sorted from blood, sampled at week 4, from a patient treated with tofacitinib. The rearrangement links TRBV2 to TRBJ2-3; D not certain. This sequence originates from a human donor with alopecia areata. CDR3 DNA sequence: TGTGCCAGCAGTGACTCGAGTGGGGCAGATACGCAGTATTTT. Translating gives CASSDSSGADTQYF.